The rows below give T cell receptor beta chains drawn from one sample of a study of blood T cell repertoires in COVID-19. Clones were read by immunoSEQ multiplex PCR, and TCRdb kept only the in-frame ones, dropping some. Of a few hundred thousand clones listed, approximately 90% are singletons. What was sequenced was peripheral blood. Source of these receptors: a man younger than 35 with COVID-19, enrolled during active disease. The CDR3 runs from the conserved cysteine through the conserved F or W. Fields, in order: D gene, V gene, J gene, clone size, CDR3 protein, CDR3 DNA. D genes are given only for firm matches. Only part of the rows carry a size: once, few, many, or a class if the clone is expanded.

-	TRBV7-9	TRBJ2-1	-	CASSLWAGRLNEQFF	TGTGCCAGCAGCTTGTGGGCGGGTCGCCTTAATGAGCAGTTCTTC
-	TRBV10-1	TRBJ2-7	-	CASSDNYEQYF	TGCGCCAGCAGTGACAACTACGAGCAGTACTTC
TRBD1	TRBV3-1/TRBV3-2	TRBJ2-3	few	CASSSGTGEADTQYF	TGTGCCAGCAGCTCCGGGACAGGGGAGGCAGATACGCAGTATTTT
TRBD2	TRBV5-4	TRBJ2-1	many	CASSFFSGVTYNEQFF	TGTGCCAGCAGCTTCTTTAGCGGGGTTACCTACAATGAGCAGTTCTTC
TRBD2	TRBV30	TRBJ2-5	-	CAWSIHSGLAGSTQYF	TGTGCCTGGAGTATACACTCGGGACTAGCGGGATCGACCCAGTACTTC
-	TRBV6-5	TRBJ1-5	-	CASSPGQISNQPQHF	TGTGCCAGCAGCCCCGGACAGATTAGCAATCAGCCCCAGCATTTT
TRBD2	TRBV11-3	TRBJ2-5	-	CASSLGGTTQETQYF	TGTGCCAGCAGCTTAGGGGGGACTACCCAAGAGACCCAGTACTTC
-	TRBV6-5	TRBJ2-5	-	CASSFDRRETQYF	TGTGCCAGCAGTTTTGACAGGCGAGAGACCCAGTACTTC
-	TRBV9	TRBJ1-4	once	CASSEQATNEKLFF	TGTGCCAGCAGCGAACAGGCAACTAATGAAAAACTGTTTTTT
-	TRBV7-9	TRBJ2-5	few	CATTTSGRQETQYF	TGTGCCACCACAACATCAGGGAGGCAAGAGACCCAGTACTTC
-	TRBV3-1/TRBV3-2	TRBJ2-5	-	CASSQQVEETQYF	TGTGCCAGCAGCCAACAGGTGGAAGAGACCCAGTACTTC
TRBD1	TRBV5-6	TRBJ2-7	-	CASSLWTGGTRRYEQYF	TGTGCCAGCAGCTTGTGGACAGGGGGCACAAGGCGATACGAGCAGTACTTC
TRBD1	TRBV19	TRBJ1-2	-	CASRPTGNYGYTF	TGTGCCAGTAGGCCGACAGGGAACTATGGCTACACCTTC
-	TRBV14	TRBJ2-3	-	CASSQDSEPDTQYF	TGTGCCAGCAGCCAAGACTCGGAGCCAGATACGCAGTATTTT
TRBD2	TRBV7-2	TRBJ2-1	-	CASSHTGGLGRDEQFF	TGTGCCAGCAGCCATACCGGGGGACTAGGGCGCGATGAGCAGTTCTTC
-	TRBV11-2	TRBJ2-6	-	CASSLAPGLGAGANVLTF	TGTGCCAGCAGCTTAGCCCCAGGCCTGGGCGCTGGGGCCAACGTCCTGACTTTC
TRBD2	TRBV7-8	TRBJ2-1	-	CASSLRGLAEYNEQFF	TGTGCCAGCAGCTTAAGGGGACTAGCGGAGTACAATGAGCAGTTCTTC
TRBD1	TRBV4-1	TRBJ1-6	few	CASSQPDRNSPLHF	TGCGCCAGCAGCCAGCCGGACAGGAATTCACCCCTCCACTTT
TRBD1	TRBV2	TRBJ2-2	-	CASTGVGQGKTGELFF	TGTGCCAGCACGGGGGTGGGACAGGGGAAAACCGGGGAGCTGTTTTTT
-	TRBV24-1	TRBJ2-3	-	CATSEGQGSIDTQYF	TGTGCCACCAGTGAAGGGCAGGGGTCGATAGATACGCAGTATTTT
TRBD1	TRBV7-2	TRBJ2-1	-	CASRGDSASYNEQFF	TGTGCCAGCAGAGGGGACAGCGCGTCCTACAATGAGCAGTTCTTC
-	TRBV18	TRBJ2-1	-	CASSLSRTYNEQFF	TGTGCCAGCTCACTTAGCAGGACTTACAATGAGCAGTTCTTC
TRBD1	TRBV3-1/TRBV3-2	TRBJ2-1	-	CASSLGEGGRNEQFF	TGTGCCAGCAGCCTCGGGGAAGGGGGCCGCAATGAGCAGTTCTTC
-	TRBV7-8	TRBJ2-6	-	CASSLLQVLSGANVLTF	TGTGCCAGCAGCTTACTACAGGTTCTCTCTGGGGCCAACGTCCTGACTTTC
-	TRBV5-6	TRBJ2-7	-	CASSEGHVYEQYF	TGTGCCAGCAGCGAAGGACACGTTTACGAGCAGTACTTC
-	TRBV10-2	TRBJ2-3	-	CASSEGGLWVTDTQYF	TGCGCCAGCAGTGAGGGCGGGCTTTGGGTCACAGATACGCAGTATTTT
TRBD1	TRBV19	TRBJ2-1	-	CASSKQGVGSNEQFF	TGTGCCAGTAGTAAGCAGGGGGTGGGGAGCAATGAGCAGTTCTTC
TRBD1	TRBV15	TRBJ1-1	-	CATSRDRGKISGNTEAFF	TGTGCCACCAGCAGAGACAGGGGGAAAATATCAGGCAACACTGAAGCTTTCTTT
TRBD2	TRBV4-2	TRBJ2-3	-	CASRRTGLASTRGTDTQYF	TGTGCCAGCAGGAGAACGGGACTAGCCTCTACAAGGGGCACAGATACGCAGTATTTT
-	TRBV11-2	TRBJ2-5	-	CASSLHSGKETQYF	TGTGCCAGCAGCTTGCACAGCGGTAAAGAGACCCAGTACTTC
-	TRBV5-1	TRBJ2-7	-	CASNSGRSYEQYF	TGCGCCAGCAACTCGGGTCGCTCCTACGAGCAGTACTTC
-	TRBV5-6	TRBJ2-3	-	CASSLTVSSTDTQYF	TGTGCCAGCAGCCTGACAGTGTCCAGCACAGATACGCAGTATTTT
TRBD2	TRBV6-4	TRBJ2-3	many	CASSDSGGATDTQYF	TGTGCCAGCAGTGACAGCGGGGGGGCCACAGATACGCAGTATTTT